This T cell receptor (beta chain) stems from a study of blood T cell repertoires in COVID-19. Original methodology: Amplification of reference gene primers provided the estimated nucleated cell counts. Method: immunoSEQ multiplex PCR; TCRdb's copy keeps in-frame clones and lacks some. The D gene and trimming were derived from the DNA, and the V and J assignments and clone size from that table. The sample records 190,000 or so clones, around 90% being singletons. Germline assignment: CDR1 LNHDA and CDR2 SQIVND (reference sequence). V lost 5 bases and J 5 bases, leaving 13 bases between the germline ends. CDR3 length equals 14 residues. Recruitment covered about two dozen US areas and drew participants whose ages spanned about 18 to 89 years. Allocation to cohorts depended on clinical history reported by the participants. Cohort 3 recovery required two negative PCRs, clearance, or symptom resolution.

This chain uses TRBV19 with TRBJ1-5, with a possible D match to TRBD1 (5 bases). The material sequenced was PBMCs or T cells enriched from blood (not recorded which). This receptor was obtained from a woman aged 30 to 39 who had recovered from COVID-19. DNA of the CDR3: TGTGCCAGTAGTGGCAGGGTCAGCGATCAGCCCCAGCATTTT. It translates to CASSGRVSDQPQHF.